This T cell receptor (beta chain) came from a study of cytomegalovirus exposure and HLA in healthy donors. Study-level background: The use of the same platform for the approximately 130 validation repertoires and the approximately 730 first-cohort repertoires was reported by a later analysis. Study-level points and caveats: In vitro testing confirmed a few CMV-associated chains as specific for CMV antigens.

The method was immunoSEQ multiplex PCR; TCRdb's version includes in-frame clones alone and lacks a portion of them. In the table there are fewer than 300,000 clones, 88% of which are singletons. A note on this clone: Its antigen remains unidentified.

The donors belonged to the roughly 110-subject validation cohort, separate from the roughly 670-subject first cohort. J was trimmed by 2 bases and V by 1 base; bases with no gene match: 9. The CDR3 covers 18 residues. The germline gives CDR1 SGHVS, CDR2 FQNEAQ. V usage is TRBV7-8 and J usage is TRBJ2-3; 10 bases map to TRBD2. The source material was PBMCs. This TCR was recovered from a young woman in good health and CMV-seronegative. The CDR3 loop is CASSLVIAGGSFTDTQYF. The CDR3 DNA is TGTGCCAGCAGCTTAGTGATAGCGGGAGGCTCCTTCACAGATACGCAGTATTTT.